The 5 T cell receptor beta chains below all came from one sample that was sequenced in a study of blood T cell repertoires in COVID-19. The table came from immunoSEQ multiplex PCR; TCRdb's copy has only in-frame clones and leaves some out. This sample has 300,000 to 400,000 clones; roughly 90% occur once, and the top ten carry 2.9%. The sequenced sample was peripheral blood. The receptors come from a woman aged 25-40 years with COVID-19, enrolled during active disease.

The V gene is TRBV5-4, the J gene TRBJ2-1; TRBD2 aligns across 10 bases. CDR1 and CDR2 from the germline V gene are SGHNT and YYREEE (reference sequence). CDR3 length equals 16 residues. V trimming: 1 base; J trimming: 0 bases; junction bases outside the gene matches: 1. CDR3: CASSLPSGGSYNEQFF. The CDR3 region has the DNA TGTGCCAGCAGCTTGCCTAGCGGGGGCTCCTACAATGAGCAGTTCTTC.

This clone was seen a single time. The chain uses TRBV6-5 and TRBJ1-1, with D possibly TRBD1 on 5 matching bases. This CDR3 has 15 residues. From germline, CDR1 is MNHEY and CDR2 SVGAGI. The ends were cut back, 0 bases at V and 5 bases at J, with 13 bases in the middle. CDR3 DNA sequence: TGTGCCAGCAGTTACTCGAGTAGGGGAGGGACTGAAGCTTTCTTT. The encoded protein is CASSYSSRGGTEAFF.

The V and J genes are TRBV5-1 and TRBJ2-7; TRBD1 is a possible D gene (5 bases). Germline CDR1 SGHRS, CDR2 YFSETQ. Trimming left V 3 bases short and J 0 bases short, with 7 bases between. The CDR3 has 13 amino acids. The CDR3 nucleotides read TGCGCCAGCAGCTATGGGGCCTCCTACGAGCAGTACTTC. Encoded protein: CASSYGASYEQYF. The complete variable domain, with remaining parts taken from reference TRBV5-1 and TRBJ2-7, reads KAGVTQTPRYLIKTRGQQVTLSCSPISGHRSVSWYQQTPGQGLQFLFEYFSETQRNKGNFPGRFSGRQFSNSRSEMNVSTLELGDSALYLCASSYGASYEQYFGPGTRLTVT.

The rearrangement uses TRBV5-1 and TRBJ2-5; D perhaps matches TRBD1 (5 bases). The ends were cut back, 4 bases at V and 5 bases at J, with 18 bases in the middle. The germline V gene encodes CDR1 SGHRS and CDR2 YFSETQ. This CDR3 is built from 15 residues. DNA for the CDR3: TGCGCCAGCAGCCGATTCGACAGTGCCAGGGAGACCCAGTACTTC. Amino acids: CASSRFDSARETQYF.

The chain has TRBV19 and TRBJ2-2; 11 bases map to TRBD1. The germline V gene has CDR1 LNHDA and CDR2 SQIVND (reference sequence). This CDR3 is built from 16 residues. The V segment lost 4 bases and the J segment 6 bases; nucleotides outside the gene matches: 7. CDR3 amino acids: CASSRTGGSAAGELFF. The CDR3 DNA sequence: TGTGCCAGTAGTAGGACAGGGGGCAGCGCGGCCGGGGAGCTGTTTTTT.